This T cell receptor (beta chain) stems from a study of T-cell reconstitution after alpha-beta-depleted transplantation in children. General study points: The origin of alpha-beta T cells about two months after transplant was reportedly several hundred expanded graft clones.

A few counts support this clonotype. Its antigen is as yet unknown. Per the germline V gene, CDR1 is DFQATT and CDR2 is SNEGSKA (reference sequence). The CDR3 length is 13 residues. The germline V and J ends were trimmed by 0 bases and 5 bases, with 10 bases remaining between them. The TCRbeta library incorporated unique molecular identifiers. MiXCR, applied by TCRdb to the PCR reads, yields one record per CDR3 protein. The sample holds around 200,000 distinct CDR3 sequences; approximately 8.4% are singletons and the top ten take approximately 40%. Sample: PBMCs, mostly from graft donor cells, taken 360 days after TCRalphabeta/CD19-depleted stem cell transplant. This clonotype was obtained from a male patient aged 2 to 9 who had a stem cell transplant for acute myeloid leukemia, so the T cells may come from the graft donor. V is TRBV20-1 and J is TRBJ1-1; the D is unclear. This CDR3 is CSAREPGRTEAFF. CDR3 bases: TGCAGTGCTAGAGAACCGGGTCGGACTGAAGCTTTCTTT.